The present TCR beta chain was sequenced within a study of T cell repertoires in cytomegalovirus infection. Study observations and caveats: Totalled public TCR beta family frequency picked out people who carried CMV plus the relevant HLA.

Trimming left V 6 bases short and J 5 bases short, with 13 bases between. The CDR3 is 13 residues long. Germline V gene sequence: CDR1 LNHDA, CDR2 SQIVND (reference sequence). Of note for this clonotype: The antigen remains unidentified.

TCRdb re-called the reads with MiXCR, one entry per CDR3 protein. Of approximately 76,000 distinct CDR3 sequences listed, around 40% are singletons. This receptor was taken from a human donor in good health (CMV status not recorded). Some clones in this sample may be carry-over from other donors' samples. This specimen consisted of CD8+ T cells from cultured PBMCs, obtained from culture after CMV antigen stimulation. The chain employs TRBV19 and TRBJ1-1; D is unresolved. The CDR3, as DNA: TGTGCCAGTAGGTATGGGAGTGAGACTGAAGCTTTCTTT. This translates into CASRYGSETEAFF.